These 7 T cell receptor beta chains originate from one sample sequenced in a study of T cell repertoires in cytomegalovirus infection. The antigens these receptors bind are not known. TCRdb used MiXCR to reprocess the reads, holding one entry per CDR3 protein. Here the sample spans approximately 120,000 distinct CDR3 sequences, 25% to 35% being singletons. The sample here was CD8+ T cells from cultured PBMCs, taken from culture after CMV antigen stimulation. These TCRs come from a human donor in good health (CMV status not recorded). Some clones in this sample may be carry-over from other donors' samples.

This rearrangement joins TRBV6-5 to TRBJ2-5; no definite D call. The V gene's germline CDR1 is MNHEY and CDR2 SVGAGI. This CDR3 region has 13 residues. V was shortened by 5 bases and J by 5 bases, with 12 bases between the two germline ends. The CDR3 is CASSQVNGETQYF. CDR3 DNA sequence: TGTGCCAGCAGTCAAGTTAATGGGGAGACCCAGTACTTC.

This clonotype was counted at least ten times. V and J are TRBV2 and TRBJ2-3, with TRBD1 identical over 10 bases. CDR3 size: 17 residues. V shed 8 bases and J 3 bases; nucleotides not matched to a gene: 14. From germline, CDR1 is SNHLY and CDR2 FYNNEI. CDR3 protein: CASYSGTGAPETDTQYF. CDR3 DNA: TGTGCCAGCTATTCCGGGACAGGGGCGCCTGAGACAGATACGCAGTATTTT.

In this sample, this clonotype turned up many times. The chain recombines TRBV7-8 with TRBJ1-4; no clear D. CDR3 length: 11 residues. Trimming removed 3 bases at V and 13 bases at J, with 9 bases between. Germline-derived CDR1 and CDR2 are SGHVS and FQNEAQ. CDR3 sequence reads: CASSFEVGLFF. The CDR3 bases are TGTGCCAGCAGCTTCGAAGTGGGACTGTTTTTT.

V is TRBV5-6 and J is TRBJ1-1; 7 positions match TRBD1. The trim removed 4 bases at V and 4 bases at J, leaving 10 bases unmatched. The CDR3 has 15 amino acids. From germline, CDR1 is SGHDT and CDR2 YYEEEE. The DNA for the CDR3 is TGTGCCAGCAGCCTCGGAGGTGAGGGGGCCACTGAAGCTTTCTTT. Amino acids: CASSLGGEGATEAFF.

The V and J genes are TRBV29-1 and TRBJ2-3, with a possible D match to TRBD1 (6 bases). The CDR3 consists of 14 residues. Germline CDR1 SQVTM, CDR2 ANQGSEA. The V gene lost 3 bases and the J gene lost 2 bases, with 12 bases spanning the gap. The CDR3 DNA is TGCAGCGTTGACACAGGGCTGAACACAGATACGCAGTATTTT. It is translated as CSVDTGLNTDTQYF.

This clonotype turned up a few times. V and J are TRBV5-1 and TRBJ2-7; 10 positions match TRBD2. This CDR3 is built from 18 residues. From germline, CDR1 is SGHRS and CDR2 YFSETQ. The J segment lost 2 bases and the V segment lost 0 bases, leaving 11 bases of the junction unmatched. The CDR3: CASSLAPSGGLSTYEQYF. As DNA, the CDR3 is TGCGCCAGCAGCTTGGCTCCTAGCGGGGGCCTCTCAACCTACGAGCAGTACTTC.

This clonotype was seen more than once but under ten times. The V call is TRBV19, the J call TRBJ2-7, with D perhaps matching TRBD1 (6 bases). The germline V and J ends were trimmed by 4 bases and 3 bases, with 13 bases remaining between them. Germline V gene data show CDR1 as LNHDA and CDR2 as SQIVND (reference sequence). The CDR3 consists of 14 residues. CDR3: CASSTDGRGYEQYF. DNA of the CDR3: TGTGCCAGTAGTACCGACGGCAGGGGCTACGAGCAGTACTTC. Looking up the rest from reference TRBV19 and TRBJ2-7 gives the full variable domain: DGGITQSPKYLFRKEGQNVTLSCEQNLNHDAMYWYRQDPGQGLRLIYYSQIVNDFQKGDIAEGYSVSREKKESFPLTVTSAQKNPTAFYLCASSTDGRGYEQYFGPGTRLTVT.